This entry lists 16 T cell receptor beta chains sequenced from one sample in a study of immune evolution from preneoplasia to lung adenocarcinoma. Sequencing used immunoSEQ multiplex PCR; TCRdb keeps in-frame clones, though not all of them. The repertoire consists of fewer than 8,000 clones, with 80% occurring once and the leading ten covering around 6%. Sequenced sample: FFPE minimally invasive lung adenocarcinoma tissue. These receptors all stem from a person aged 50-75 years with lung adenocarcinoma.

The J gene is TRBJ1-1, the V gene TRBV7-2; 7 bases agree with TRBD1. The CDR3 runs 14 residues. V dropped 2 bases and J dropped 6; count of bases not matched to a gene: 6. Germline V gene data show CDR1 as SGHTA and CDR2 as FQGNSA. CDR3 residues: CASSLRGLAAEAFF. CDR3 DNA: TGTGCCAGCAGCTTAAGGGGGCTTGCTGCTGAAGCTTTCTTT.

The CDR3 loop reads CASSLAPTGNGYTF. The CDR3 nucleotides read TGCGCCAGCAGCTTGGCACCGACAGGGAACGGCTACACCTTC. The V call is TRBV5-1, the J call TRBJ1-2; TRBD1 agrees at 7 bases. V lost 0 bases, J lost 8 bases, and 7 bases stayed unmatched. This CDR3 is 14 amino acids long. Looked up from germline, CDR1 is SGHRS and CDR2 is YFSETQ.

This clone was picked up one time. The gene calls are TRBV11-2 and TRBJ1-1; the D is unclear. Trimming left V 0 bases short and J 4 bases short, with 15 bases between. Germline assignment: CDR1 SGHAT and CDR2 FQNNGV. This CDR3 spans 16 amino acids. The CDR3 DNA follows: TGTGCCAGCAGCTTAGATTTTGGGGTTAGGCGCACTGAAGCTTTCTTT. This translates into CASSLDFGVRRTEAFF.

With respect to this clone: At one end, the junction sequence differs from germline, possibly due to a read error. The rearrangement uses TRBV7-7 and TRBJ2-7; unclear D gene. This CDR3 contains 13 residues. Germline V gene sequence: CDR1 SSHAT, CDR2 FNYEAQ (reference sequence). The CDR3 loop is CASSLVSGNEQYF. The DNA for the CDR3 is TGTGCTAGCAGCTTAGTCTCCGGAAACGAGCAGTACTTC.

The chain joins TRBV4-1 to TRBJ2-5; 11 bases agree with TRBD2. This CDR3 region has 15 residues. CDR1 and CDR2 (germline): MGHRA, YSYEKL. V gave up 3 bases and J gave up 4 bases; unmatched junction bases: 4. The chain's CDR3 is CASSQVAGGPETQYF. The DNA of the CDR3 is TGCGCCAGCAGCCAGGTAGCGGGAGGGCCAGAGACCCAGTACTTC.

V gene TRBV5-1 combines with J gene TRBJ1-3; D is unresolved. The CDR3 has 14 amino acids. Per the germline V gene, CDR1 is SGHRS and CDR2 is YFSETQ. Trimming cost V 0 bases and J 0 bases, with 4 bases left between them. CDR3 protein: CASSLGNSGNTIYF. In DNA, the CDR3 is TGCGCCAGCAGCTTGGGCAACTCTGGAAACACCATATATTTT.

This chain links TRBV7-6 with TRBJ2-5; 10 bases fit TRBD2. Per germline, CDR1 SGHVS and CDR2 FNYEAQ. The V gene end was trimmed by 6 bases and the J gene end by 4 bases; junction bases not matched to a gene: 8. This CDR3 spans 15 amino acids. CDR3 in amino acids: CASRVSGGAGETQYF. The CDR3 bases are TGTGCCAGCAGAGTGAGCGGGGGGGCGGGAGAGACCCAGTACTTC. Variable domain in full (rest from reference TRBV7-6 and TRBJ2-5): GAGVSQSPRYKVTKRGQDVALRCDPISGHVSLYWYRQALGQGPEFLTYFNYEAQQDKSGLPNDRFSAERPEGSISTLTIQRTEQRDSAMYRCASRVSGGAGETQYFGPGTRLLVL.

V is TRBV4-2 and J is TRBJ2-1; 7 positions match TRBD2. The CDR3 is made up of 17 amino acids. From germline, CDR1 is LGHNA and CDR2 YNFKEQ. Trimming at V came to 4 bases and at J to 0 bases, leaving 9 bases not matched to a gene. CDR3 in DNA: TGTGCCAGCAGCCCCCTCGGAGCGGGGATCTCCTACAATGAGCAGTTCTTC. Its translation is CASSPLGAGISYNEQFF.

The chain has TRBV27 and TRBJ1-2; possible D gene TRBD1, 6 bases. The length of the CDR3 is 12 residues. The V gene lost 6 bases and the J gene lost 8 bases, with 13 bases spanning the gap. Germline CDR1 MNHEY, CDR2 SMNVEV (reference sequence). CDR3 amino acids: CASRDRVDGYTF. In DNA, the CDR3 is TGTGCCAGCAGGGACAGAGTTGACGGCTACACCTTC.

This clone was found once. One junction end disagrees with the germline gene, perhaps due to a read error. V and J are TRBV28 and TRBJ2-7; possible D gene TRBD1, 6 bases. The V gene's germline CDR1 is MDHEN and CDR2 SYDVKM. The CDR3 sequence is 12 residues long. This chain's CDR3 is CASSSQGREPNF. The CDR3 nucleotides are TGTGCCAGCAGTTCCCAGGGGCGCGAGCCTAACTTC.

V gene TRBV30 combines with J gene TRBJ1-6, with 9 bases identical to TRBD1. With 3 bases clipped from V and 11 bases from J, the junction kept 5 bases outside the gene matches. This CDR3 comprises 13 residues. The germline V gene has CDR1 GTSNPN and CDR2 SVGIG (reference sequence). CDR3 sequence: CAWSQGQGTPLHF. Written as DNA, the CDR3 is TGTGCCTGGAGCCAGGGACAGGGAACACCCCTCCACTTT.

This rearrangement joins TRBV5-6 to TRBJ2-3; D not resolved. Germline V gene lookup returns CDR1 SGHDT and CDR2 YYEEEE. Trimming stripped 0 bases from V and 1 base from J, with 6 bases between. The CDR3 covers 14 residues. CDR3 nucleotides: TGTGCCAGCAGCTTGGATCAGCGCACAGATACGCAGTATTTT. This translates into CASSLDQRTDTQYF.

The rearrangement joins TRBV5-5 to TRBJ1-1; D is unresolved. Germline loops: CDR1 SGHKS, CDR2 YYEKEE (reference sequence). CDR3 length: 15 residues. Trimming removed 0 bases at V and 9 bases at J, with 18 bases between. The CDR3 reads CASSLDLERQTKAFF. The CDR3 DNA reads TGTGCCAGCAGCTTGGATTTAGAACGTCAAACTAAAGCTTTCTTT.

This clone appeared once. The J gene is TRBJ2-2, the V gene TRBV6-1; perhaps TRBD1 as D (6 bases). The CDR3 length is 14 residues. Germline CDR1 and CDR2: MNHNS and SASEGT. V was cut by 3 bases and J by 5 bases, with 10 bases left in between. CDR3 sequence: CASSDGTPTGELFF. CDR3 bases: TGTGCCAGCAGTGACGGGACACCGACCGGGGAGCTGTTTTTT.

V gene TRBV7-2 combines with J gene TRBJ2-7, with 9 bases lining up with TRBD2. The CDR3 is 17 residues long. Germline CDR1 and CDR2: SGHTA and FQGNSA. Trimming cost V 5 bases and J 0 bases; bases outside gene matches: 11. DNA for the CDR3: TGTGCCAGCAGCACTAGACTAGCGGTTACCAGCTCCTACGAGCAGTACTTC. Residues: CASSTRLAVTSSYEQYF.

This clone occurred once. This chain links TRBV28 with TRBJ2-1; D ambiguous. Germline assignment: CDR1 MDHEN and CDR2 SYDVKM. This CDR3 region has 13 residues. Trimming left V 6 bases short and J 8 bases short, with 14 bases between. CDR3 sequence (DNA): TGTGCCAGCAGAGCTCCAGCACGAGATGAGCAGTTCTTC. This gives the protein CASRAPARDEQFF.